These T cell receptor beta chains were read from a single sample in a study of blood T cell repertoires in COVID-19. Using immunoSEQ multiplex PCR, the repertoire was profiled, and TCRdb retains in-frame clones only, with some absent. The sample consists of about 73,000 clones, 83% of them appearing once. Input material: peripheral blood. These receptors were collected from a woman aged 60 to 75 with acute or convalescent COVID-19. Both conserved end residues are part of each CDR3. D genes are given only for firm matches. Size is omitted from some rows. Given values are once, few, many or a class for expanded clones.

TRBD1	.	TRBV7-9	TRBJ1-4	CASTLHLGQGEKLFF	TGTGCCAGCACCCTACACCTCGGACAGGGTGAAAAACTGTTTTTT
.	.	TRBV29-1	TRBJ2-2	CSVEGTINTGELFF	TGCAGCGTAGAAGGGACAATTAACACCGGGGAGCTGTTTTTT
TRBD1	.	TRBV15	TRBJ1-5	CATSSDRVSNQPQHF	TGTGCCACCAGCAGCGACAGGGTAAGCAATCAGCCCCAGCATTTT
.	.	TRBV3-1/TRBV3-2	TRBJ2-3	CASSQPPGARTDTQYF	TGTGCCAGCAGCCAACCCCCCGGTGCCCGCACAGATACGCAGTATTTT
TRBD1	.	TRBV2	TRBJ2-5	CASSEAGGETQYF	TGTGCCAGCAGTGAGGCAGGGGGCGAGACCCAGTACTTC
TRBD1	.	TRBV7-2	TRBJ1-6	CASSLVTGGQSPLHF	TGTGCCAGCAGCTTAGTGACAGGGGGCCAGTCACCCCTCCACTTT
TRBD1	.	TRBV9	TRBJ1-2	CASSSGQGDGYTF	TGTGCCAGCAGCTCGGGACAGGGAGATGGCTACACCTTC
TRBD1	few	TRBV23-1	TRBJ1-3	CASSQSTGASSGNTIYF	TGCGCCAGCAGTCAATCGACAGGGGCCAGCTCTGGAAACACCATATATTTT
TRBD1	.	TRBV4-1	TRBJ1-1	CASSTTDRGYTEAFF	TGCGCCAGCAGTACAACAGACAGGGGTTACACTGAAGCTTTCTTT
.	.	TRBV11-2	TRBJ1-1	CASSSQGFGTEAFF	TGTGCCAGCAGCTCTCAGGGGTTCGGCACTGAAGCTTTCTTT
TRBD1	.	TRBV9	TRBJ1-2	CASSVGSGQGEGYTF	TGTGCCAGCAGCGTTGGCTCGGGACAGGGTGAAGGCTACACCTTC
TRBD1	.	TRBV19	TRBJ1-6	CATQRGLPYNSPLHF	TGTGCCACCCAGAGGGGGCTGCCCTATAATTCACCCCTCCACTTT
.	.	TRBV5-6	TRBJ2-1	CASSLLVSEQFF	TGTGCCAGCAGCTTACTAGTTTCCGAGCAGTTCTTC